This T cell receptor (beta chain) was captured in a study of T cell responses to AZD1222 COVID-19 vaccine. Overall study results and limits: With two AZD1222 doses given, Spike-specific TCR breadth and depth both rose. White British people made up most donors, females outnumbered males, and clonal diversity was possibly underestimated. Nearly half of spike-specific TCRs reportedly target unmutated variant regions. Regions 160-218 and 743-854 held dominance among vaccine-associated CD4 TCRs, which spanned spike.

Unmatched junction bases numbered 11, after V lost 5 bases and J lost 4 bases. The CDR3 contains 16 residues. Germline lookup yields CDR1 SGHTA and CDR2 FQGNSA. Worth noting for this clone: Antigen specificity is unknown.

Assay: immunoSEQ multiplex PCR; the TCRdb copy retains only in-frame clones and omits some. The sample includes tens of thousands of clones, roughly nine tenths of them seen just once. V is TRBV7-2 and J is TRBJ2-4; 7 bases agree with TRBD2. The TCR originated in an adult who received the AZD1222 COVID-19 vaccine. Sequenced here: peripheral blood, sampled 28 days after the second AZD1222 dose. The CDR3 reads CASSGGGTYGKNIQYF. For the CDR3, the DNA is TGTGCCAGCAGCGGGGGAGGGACTTACGGTAAAAACATTCAGTACTTC.